The 4 T cell receptor beta chains listed next were all sequenced from one sample in a study of tumor and adjacent non-tumor tissue in lung cancer. A modified ARM-PCR protocol with three rounds of nested PCR amplified TCRbeta. TCRdb re-called the multiplex PCR reads with MiXCR, one entry per CDR3 protein. The sample lists about 86,000 distinct CDR3 sequences, roughly three quarters occurring once. RNA was extracted from bulk tissue without any cell sorting. The normal lung tissue was taken more than 3 cm from the tumor edge. The specimen sequenced was distant non-tumor lung tissue. These receptors all stem from a woman between 45 and 65 years old with non-small cell lung cancer.

The genes are TRBV12-3 or TRBV12-4 and TRBJ2-1, with TRBD1 as a possible D gene (5 bases). The CDR3 length is 14 residues. V lost 8 bases, J lost 4 bases, and 15 bases lay in between. CDR3 DNA: TGTGCCAGCTGTAGGGGCAGGGATTACAATGAGCAGTTCTTC. Protein product: CASCRGRDYNEQFF.

The chain links TRBV11-1 to TRBJ2-5, with 7 bases identical to TRBD1. The CDR3 is 12 residues long. Germline CDR1 and CDR2: SGHAT and FQDESV (reference sequence). The ends lost 7 bases at V and 10 bases at J; junction bases unmatched: 9. The CDR3 DNA sequence: TGTGCCAGCAACTCGAGGGGACAGAGCCAGTACTTC. The encoded protein is CASNSRGQSQYF.

Notes on this clonotype: Its ends do not fully match the called genes, so a read error is possible. The rearrangement uses TRBV6-1 and TRBJ2-1; TRBD2 aligns across 11 bases. Germline-derived CDR1 and CDR2 are MNHNS and SASEGT. The CDR3 length is 16 residues. Here the CDR3 reads CVSSEEGTSGYNEQFF. CDR3 bases: TGTGTCAGCAGTGAAGAGGGGACTAGCGGCTACAATGAGCAATTCTTC.

Comments on this clonotype: The CDR3 does not end in the conserved phenylalanine or tryptophan, so this is likely a read error. This chain links TRBV29-1 with TRBJ2-7; no reliable D call. The CDR3 covers 14 residues. Trimming shortened V by 4 bases and J by 5 bases, and 18 bases separated the two germline ends. Germline V gives CDR1 SQVTM, CDR2 ANQGSEA. CDR3 nucleotide sequence: TGCAGCGTTGGTTACTGGCATGGGTTCAACGAGCAGTACTTA. This encodes CSVGYWHGFNEQYL.